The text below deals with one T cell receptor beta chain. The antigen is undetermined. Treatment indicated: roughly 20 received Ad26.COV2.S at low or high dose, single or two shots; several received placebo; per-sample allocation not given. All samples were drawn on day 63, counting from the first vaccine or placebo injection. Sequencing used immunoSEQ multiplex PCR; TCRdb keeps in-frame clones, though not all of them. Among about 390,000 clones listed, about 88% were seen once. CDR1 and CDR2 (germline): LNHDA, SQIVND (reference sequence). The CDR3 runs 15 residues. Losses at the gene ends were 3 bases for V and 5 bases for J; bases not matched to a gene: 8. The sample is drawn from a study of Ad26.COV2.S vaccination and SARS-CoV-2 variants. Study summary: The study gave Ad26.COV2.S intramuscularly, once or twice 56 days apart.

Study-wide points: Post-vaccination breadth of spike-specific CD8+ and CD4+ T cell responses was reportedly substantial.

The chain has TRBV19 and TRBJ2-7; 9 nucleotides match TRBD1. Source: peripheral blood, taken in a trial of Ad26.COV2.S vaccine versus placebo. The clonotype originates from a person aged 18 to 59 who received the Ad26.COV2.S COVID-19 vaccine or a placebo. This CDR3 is CASSIRTGEIHEQYF. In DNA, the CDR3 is TGTGCCAGTAGTATCAGGACAGGGGAGATACACGAGCAGTACTTC.